The TCR beta chain under discussion was sequenced for a study of shared clonotypes between healthy human individuals. Overall study results and limits: The four-donor shared clonotypes exceeded non-shared clonotypes in generation probability, with non-shared ones scoring lower.

To note about this clone: Its cognate antigen is unknown.

V shed 3 bases, J shed 1 base, and the junction held 17 bases outside the gene matches. The CDR3 length is 20 residues. Germline CDR1 MGHRA, CDR2 YSYEKL. Sequencing used immunoSEQ multiplex PCR; TCRdb keeps in-frame clones, though not all of them. Found here are 2 million to 2.5 million clones, almost 96% of them singletons; the top ten hold roughly 0.13%. The sample comprised naive CD4+ T cells sorted from blood. Subset here: CD45RA+ positively selected. The origin of this receptor is a young man in good health. The chain has TRBV4-1 and TRBJ2-1; 8 bases are a match to TRBD2. The CDR3 protein is CASSHERHRKRERSYNEQFF. The CDR3 bases are TGCGCCAGCAGCCATGAGAGACACCGAAAGCGGGAGCGATCCTACAATGAGCAGTTCTTC.